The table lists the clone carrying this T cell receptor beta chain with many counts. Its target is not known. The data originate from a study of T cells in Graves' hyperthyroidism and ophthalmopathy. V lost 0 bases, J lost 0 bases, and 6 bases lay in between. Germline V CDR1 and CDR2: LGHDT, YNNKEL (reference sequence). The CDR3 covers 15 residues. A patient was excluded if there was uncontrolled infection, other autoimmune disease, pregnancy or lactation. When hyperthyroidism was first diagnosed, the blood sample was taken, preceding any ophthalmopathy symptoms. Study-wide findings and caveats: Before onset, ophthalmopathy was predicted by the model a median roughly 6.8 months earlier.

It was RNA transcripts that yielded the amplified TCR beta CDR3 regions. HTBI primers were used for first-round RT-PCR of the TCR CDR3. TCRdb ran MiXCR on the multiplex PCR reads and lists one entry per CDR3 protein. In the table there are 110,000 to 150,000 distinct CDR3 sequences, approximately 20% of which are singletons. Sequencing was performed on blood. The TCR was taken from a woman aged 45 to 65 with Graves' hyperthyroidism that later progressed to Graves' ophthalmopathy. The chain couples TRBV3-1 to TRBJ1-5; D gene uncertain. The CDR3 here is CASSQDRGSNQPQHF. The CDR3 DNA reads TGTGCCAGCAGCCAAGACAGAGGTAGCAATCAGCCCCAGCATTTT. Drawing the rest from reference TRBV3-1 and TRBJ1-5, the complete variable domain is DTAVSQTPKYLVTQMGNDKSIKCEQNLGHDTMYWYKQDSKKFLKIMFSYNNKELIINETVPNRFSPKSPDKAHLNLHINSLELGDSAVYFCASSQDRGSNQPQHFGDGTRLSIL.